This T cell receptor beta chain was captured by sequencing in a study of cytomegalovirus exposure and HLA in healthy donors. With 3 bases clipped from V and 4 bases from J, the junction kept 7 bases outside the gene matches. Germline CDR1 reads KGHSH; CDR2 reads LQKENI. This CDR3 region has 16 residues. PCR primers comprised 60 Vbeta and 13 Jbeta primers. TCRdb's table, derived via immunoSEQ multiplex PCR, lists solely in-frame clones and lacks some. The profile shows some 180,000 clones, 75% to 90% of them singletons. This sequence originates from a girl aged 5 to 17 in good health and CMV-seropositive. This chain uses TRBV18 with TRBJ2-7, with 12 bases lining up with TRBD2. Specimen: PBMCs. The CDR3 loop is CASSPASGRAVYEQYF. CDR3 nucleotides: TGTGCCAGCTCACCTGCTAGCGGGAGGGCCGTGTACGAGCAGTACTTC.